This T cell receptor (beta chain) was documented in a study of graft-versus-host responses after intestinal transplantation. Study results and limitations: Allograft clonal ratios (graft-versus-host to host-versus-graft) were high in patients who had graft-donor T cell macrochimerism. Levels of circulating GvH clones at their peak were associated with early post-transplant HvG declines.

Libraries were prepared by immunoSEQ multiplex PCR; TCRdb keeps only in-frame clonotypes and omits some of them. Among 80,000 to 100,000 clones listed, 91% were seen once. The germline CDR1 and CDR2 sequences are SGHRS and YFSETQ. This CDR3 has 14 residues. V lost 4 bases and J lost 4; bases outside the gene matches: 7. Details on this clone: Its target is not known.

The chain is built from TRBV5-1 and TRBJ1-2, with TRBD1 matching 7 bases. This TCR derives from a human donor who was the organ donor for an intestinal transplant. The specimen comprised unstimulated CD4+ T cells sorted from spleen or lymph node cells, sampled before transplant. The CDR3 DNA reads TGCGCCAGCAGCCGCCTGCAGGGGGGCTATGGCTACACCTTC. Protein product: CASSRLQGGYGYTF.